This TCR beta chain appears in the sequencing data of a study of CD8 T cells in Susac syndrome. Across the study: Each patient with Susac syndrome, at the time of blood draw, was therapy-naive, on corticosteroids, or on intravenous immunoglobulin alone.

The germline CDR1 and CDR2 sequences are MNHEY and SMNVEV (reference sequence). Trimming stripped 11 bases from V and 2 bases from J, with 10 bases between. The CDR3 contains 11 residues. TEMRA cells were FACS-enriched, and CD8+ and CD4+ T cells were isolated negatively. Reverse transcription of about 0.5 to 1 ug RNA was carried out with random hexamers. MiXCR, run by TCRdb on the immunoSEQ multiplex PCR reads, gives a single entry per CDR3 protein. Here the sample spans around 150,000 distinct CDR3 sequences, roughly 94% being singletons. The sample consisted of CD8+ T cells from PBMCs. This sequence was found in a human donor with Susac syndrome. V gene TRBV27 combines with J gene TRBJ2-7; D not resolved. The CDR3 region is CAVGRTYEQYF. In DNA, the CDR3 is TGTGCCGTTGGCCGAACCTACGAGCAGTACTTC.